What follows are 12 T cell receptor beta chains derived from one specimen sequenced in a study of long-term antiretroviral therapy in people with HIV (dated 2022 in TCRdb). The immunoSEQ hsTCRB v3.0 assay was used at survey level resolution for TRB variable region sequencing. As stored in TCRdb, this immuneACCESS dataset retains in-frame rearrangements with V and J assigned. A fraction of the clones does not appear; measured against another copy, unresolved V genes explain less than half of the discrepancy, and the remainder lacks a known reason. The sample table records tens of thousands of clones; around 84% of these occur just once. The ten largest clones add up to 4.8% of the sample. The sample was unsorted PBMCs, taken 0.8 years after starting antiretroviral therapy. The source is a woman aged 30 to 39 with HIV.

V and J are TRBV10-2 and TRBJ1-1, with 9 bases that match TRBD1. The CDR3 covers 14 residues. With 6 bases clipped from V and 3 bases from J, the junction kept 5 bases outside the gene matches. CDR1 is WSHSY, CDR2 SAAADI, per germline. CDR3 sequence (DNA): TGCGCCAGCAGCTCCGGGGACAGGGACACTGAAGCTTTCTTT. Its protein is CASSSGDRDTEAFF.

The rearrangement joins TRBV5-1 to TRBJ1-3; perhaps TRBD1 as D (6 bases). Germline V gives CDR1 SGHRS, CDR2 YFSETQ. Trimming left V 3 bases short and J 0 bases short, with 10 bases between. The CDR3 runs 15 residues. CDR3 amino acids: CASSSKTGSGNTIYF. The CDR3 coding sequence is TGCGCCAGCAGCTCGAAGACAGGCTCTGGAAACACCATATATTTT.

V gene TRBV15 combines with J gene TRBJ2-1; the match to TRBD1 covers 8 bases. This CDR3 comprises 18 residues. The ends lost 4 bases at V and 4 bases at J; junction bases unmatched: 15. The germline V gene encodes CDR1 LNHNV and CDR2 YYDKDF (reference sequence). The CDR3 region is CATSNTVVGQGAYNEQFF. The CDR3 DNA follows: TGTGCCACCAGCAACACCGTCGTAGGGCAGGGGGCATACAATGAGCAGTTCTTC.

This chain uses TRBV2 with TRBJ1-2; weak D call: TRBD1 (5 bases). CDR3 length equals 13 residues. The V gene lost 8 bases and the J gene lost 4 bases, with 14 bases spanning the gap. The germline V gene has CDR1 SNHLY and CDR2 FYNNEI. In nucleotides, the CDR3 is TGTGCCAGCGGTTGGGCAGGGCTCTATGGCTACACCTTC. This gives the protein CASGWAGLYGYTF.

The chain has TRBV6-6 and TRBJ2-5, with 10 nucleotides matching TRBD1. Germline CDR1 and CDR2: MNHNY and SVGAGI (reference sequence). This CDR3 has 15 amino acids. V was pared by 4 bases and J by 5 bases, with 7 bases of the junction left unmatched. The CDR3 loop reads CASSSPTGGVETQYF. In DNA form, the CDR3 reads TGTGCCAGCAGTTCCCCGACAGGGGGCGTGGAGACCCAGTACTTC.

This chain uses TRBV2 with TRBJ2-1; no reliable D call. The V end lost 1 base, the J end lost 7 bases, and 8 bases lay between the germline ends. The CDR3 consists of 13 residues. From germline, CDR1 is SNHLY and CDR2 FYNNEI. The CDR3 region is CASSEVGWNEQFF. The CDR3 DNA sequence: TGTGCCAGCAGTGAAGTGGGCTGGAATGAGCAGTTCTTC.

The chain carries TRBV19 and TRBJ1-1; D not certain. V dropped 8 bases and J dropped 4 bases, with 11 bases sitting between them. This CDR3 comprises 12 residues. Germline values: CDR1 LNHDA, CDR2 SQIVND (reference sequence). CDR3 nucleotides: TGTGCCAGTGCGGTCGAAGGCACTGAAGCTTTCTTT. Its protein product is CASAVEGTEAFF.

The rearrangement uses TRBV27 and TRBJ2-2; D possibly corresponds to TRBD2 (5 bases). With 4 bases removed from V and 8 bases from J, the gap between germline ends came to 17 bases. The V gene's germline CDR1 is MNHEY and CDR2 SMNVEV (reference sequence). This CDR3 is 15 amino acids long. This chain's CDR3 is CASSSPLRGKGELFF. In DNA, the CDR3 is TGTGCCAGCAGTTCTCCCCTCCGGGGAAAAGGGGAGCTGTTTTTT.

The gene calls are TRBV5-1 and TRBJ2-2, with D possibly being TRBD1 (5 bases). This CDR3 is built from 16 residues. CDR1 and CDR2 (germline): SGHRS, YFSETQ. With 2 bases removed from V and 1 base from J, the gap between germline ends came to 12 bases. The CDR3 DNA reads TGCGCCAGCAGCTTACAGACAGTCCGGAACACCGGGGAGCTGTTTTTT. Encoded protein: CASSLQTVRNTGELFF.

The chain couples TRBV10-3 to TRBJ1-5; a possible D gene is TRBD1 (5 bases). The CDR3 has 14 amino acids. The germline V gene encodes CDR1 ENHRY and CDR2 SYGVKD. Trimming stripped 4 bases from V and 7 bases from J, with 14 bases between. The CDR3 loop is CAISGGGVDQPQHF. CDR3 coding DNA: TGTGCCATCAGTGGGGGAGGGGTTGACCAGCCCCAGCATTTT.

The V and J genes are TRBV15 and TRBJ1-2; no clear D. The CDR3 is 14 residues long. Germline assignment: CDR1 LNHNV and CDR2 YYDKDF (reference sequence). V lost 8 bases, J lost 2 bases, and 15 bases lay in between. CDR3 amino acids: CATGPDGTNYGYTF. The CDR3 bases are TGTGCCACCGGGCCCGACGGAACAAACTATGGCTACACCTTC.

For this clone: Other nucleotide sequences from this sample produce the same CDR3. The chain uses TRBV30 and TRBJ1-1; a weak D match, TRBD1 (6 bases). The CDR3 length is 13 residues. The germline gives CDR1 GTSNPN, CDR2 SVGIG (reference sequence). Trimming left V 8 bases short and J 0 bases short, with 13 bases between. CDR3 protein: CAQRGGMNTEAFF. In nucleotides, the CDR3 is TGTGCCCAGAGGGGGGGGATGAACACTGAAGCTTTCTTT.